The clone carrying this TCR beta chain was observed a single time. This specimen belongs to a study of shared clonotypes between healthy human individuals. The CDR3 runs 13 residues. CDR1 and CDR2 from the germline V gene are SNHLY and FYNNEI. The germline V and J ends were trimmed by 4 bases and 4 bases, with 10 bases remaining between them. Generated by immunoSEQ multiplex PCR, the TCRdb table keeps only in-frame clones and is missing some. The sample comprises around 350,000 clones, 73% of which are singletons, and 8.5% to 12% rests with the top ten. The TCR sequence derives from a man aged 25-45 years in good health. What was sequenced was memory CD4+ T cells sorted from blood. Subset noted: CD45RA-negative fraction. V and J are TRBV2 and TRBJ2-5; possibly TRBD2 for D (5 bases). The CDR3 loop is CASSGAVRETQYF. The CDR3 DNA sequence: TGTGCCAGCAGTGGAGCGGTTCGAGAGACCCAGTACTTC.